This is a list of T cell receptor beta chains from one sample in a study of shared clonotypes between healthy human individuals. The data were produced by immunoSEQ multiplex PCR, yet TCRdb's version contains in-frame clones alone and is incomplete. The sample shows 1.5 million to 2.5 million clones, about 95% of them seen only once. Specimen: naive CD8+ T cells sorted from blood. These receptors were collected from a man aged 18 to 35 in good health. The CDR3 runs from the conserved cysteine through the conserved F or W. A D gene is named only where the DNA matches it firmly.

CASSLGAGLNTEAFF | TGTGCCAGCAGTTTAGGAGCAGGATTGAACACTGAAGCTTTCTTT | TRBJ1-1 | TRBV27 | NA
CSVDRGRQGTHNEQFF | TGCAGCGTTGATCGTGGTCGACAGGGAACCCACAATGAGCAGTTCTTC | TRBJ2-1 | TRBV29-1 | TRBD1
CASPGLIETQYF | TGTGCCAGCCCCGGACTGATAGAGACCCAGTACTTC | TRBJ2-5 | TRBV2 | NA
CASSFYDGVLHF | TGTGCCAGCAGTTTCTACGACGGCGTACTGCATTTT | TRBJ1-5 | TRBV28 | NA
CASSPRDTHRETQYF | TGTGCCAGCAGCCCGCGGGACACTCACCGGGAGACCCAGTACTTC | TRBJ2-5 | TRBV7-9 | NA
CASSPNSGPGETQYF | TGTGCCAGCAGCCCAAATAGCGGACCTGGGGAGACCCAGTACTTC | TRBJ2-5 | TRBV6-5 | NA
CASSESASGRRLFEQFF | TGTGCCAGCAGTGAATCTGCTAGCGGGAGGAGGCTTTTTGAGCAGTTCTTC | TRBJ2-1 | TRBV25-1 | TRBD2
CSVDRLQTGIGYGYTF | TGCAGCGTTGATCGGTTACAGACCGGTATCGGCTATGGCTACACCTTC | TRBJ1-2 | TRBV29-1 | NA
CASSPRDRASTGELFF | TGCGCCAGCAGCCCCCGGGACAGGGCATCTACCGGGGAGCTGTTTTTT | TRBJ2-2 | TRBV4-1 | TRBD1
CASSTWDRRAYEQYF | TGTGCCAGCAGTACGTGGGACAGACGGGCCTACGAGCAGTACTTC | TRBJ2-7 | TRBV27 | TRBD1
CASSIDTDTQYF | TGTGCCAGCAGCATAGACACAGATACGCAGTATTTT | TRBJ2-3 | TRBV7-8 | NA
CSARSGYEQYF | TGCAGTGCTAGGAGCGGCTACGAGCAGTACTTC | TRBJ2-7 | TRBV20-1 | NA
CASSPRLPSYEQYF | TGTGCCAGCAGCCCTCGACTACCATCCTACGAGCAGTACTTC | TRBJ2-7 | TRBV7-9 | NA
CASSLDPSGGTDTQYF | TGCGCCAGCAGCTTGGATCCTAGCGGGGGCACAGATACGCAGTATTTT | TRBJ2-3 | TRBV5-1 | TRBD2
CASSAGPGLHTGELFF | TGTGCCAGCAGTGCAGGACCGGGACTACACACCGGGGAGCTGTTTTTT | TRBJ2-2 | TRBV2 | TRBD2
CASSIGDLTDTQYF | TGTGCCAGTAGTATAGGGGACCTGACAGATACGCAGTATTTT | TRBJ2-3 | TRBV19 | NA
CASSETVTDTQYF | TGTGCCAGCAGTGAAACAGTCACAGATACGCAGTATTTT | TRBJ2-3 | TRBV6-1 | NA
CASSVERRGRPPNTEAFF | TGTGCCAGCAGCGTAGAGCGACGGGGCCGCCCCCCGAACACTGAAGCTTTCTTT | TRBJ1-1 | TRBV9 | NA
CASSLQTHEQFF | TGTGCCAGCAGCTTACAAACGCATGAGCAGTTCTTC | TRBJ2-1 | TRBV7-9 | NA
CASSLGLRPDTQYF | TGTGCCAGCAGCTTAGGGCTGAGGCCGGATACGCAGTATTTT | TRBJ2-3 | TRBV7-2 | NA
CASAHARSYEQYF | TGTGCCAGCGCACACGCCCGTTCCTACGAGCAGTACTTC | TRBJ2-7 | TRBV6-5 | NA
CASSDDPGTGTNEQFF | TGTGCCAGCAGCGACGATCCCGGGACAGGGACCAATGAGCAGTTCTTC | TRBJ2-1 | TRBV9 | TRBD1
CASSPSGHSGANVLTF | TGTGCCAGCAGCCCTAGCGGGCACTCTGGGGCCAACGTCCTGACTTTC | TRBJ2-6 | TRBV13 | TRBD2
CASSLGVVQGNTEAFF | TGTGCCAGCAGCTTGGGGGTGGTCCAGGGGAACACTGAAGCTTTCTTT | TRBJ1-1 | TRBV5-4 | NA
CASSHDRSSGNTIYF | TGCGCCAGCAGCCACGACAGATCCTCTGGAAACACCATATATTTT | TRBJ1-3 | TRBV4-1 | NA
CASTAVTGLRLDSDYGYTF | TGTGCCAGCACCGCCGTGACAGGGTTACGGCTTGATTCAGACTATGGCTACACCTTC | TRBJ1-2 | TRBV28 | TRBD1